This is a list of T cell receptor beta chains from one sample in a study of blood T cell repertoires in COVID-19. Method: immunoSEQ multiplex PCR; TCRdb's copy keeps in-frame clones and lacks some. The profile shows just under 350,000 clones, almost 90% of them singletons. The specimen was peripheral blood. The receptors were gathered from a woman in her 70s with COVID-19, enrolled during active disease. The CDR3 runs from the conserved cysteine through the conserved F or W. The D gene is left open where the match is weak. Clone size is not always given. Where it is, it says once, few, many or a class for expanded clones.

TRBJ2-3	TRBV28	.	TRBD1	TGTGCCAGCACTTTCGGACAGGGGGCGTACGATACGCAGTATTTT	CASTFGQGAYDTQYF
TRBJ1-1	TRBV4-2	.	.	TGTGCCAGCAGCCTTGGGCAGTTGAACACTGAAGCTTTCTTT	CASSLGQLNTEAFF
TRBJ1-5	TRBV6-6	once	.	TGTGCCAGCAGTTACCAGTCTGATCAGCCCCAGCATTTT	CASSYQSDQPQHF
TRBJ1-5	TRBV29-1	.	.	TGCAGCGTTGTTGAGGGAATATCAAGCAATCAGCCCCAGCATTTT	CSVVEGISSNQPQHF
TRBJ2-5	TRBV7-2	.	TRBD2	TGTGCCAGCAGCTTAGGACTAGCGGGGTACCAAGAGACCCAGTACTTC	CASSLGLAGYQETQYF
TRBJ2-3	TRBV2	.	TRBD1	TGTGCCAGCCGACAGGGAGCAGATACGCAGTATTTT	CASRQGADTQYF
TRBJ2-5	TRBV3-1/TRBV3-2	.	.	TGTGCCAGCAGCCAAGATCTCAACCAACTACTACCCCAGTACTTC	CASSQDLNQLLPQYF
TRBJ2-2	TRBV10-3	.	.	TGTGCCATCAGTGAGGGCAGAACGAACACCGGGGAGCTGTTTTTT	CAISEGRTNTGELFF
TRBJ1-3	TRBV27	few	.	TGTGCCAGCAGTTCCCAGGGCCTCTCTGGAAACACCATATATTTT	CASSSQGLSGNTIYF
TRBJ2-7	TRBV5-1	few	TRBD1	TGCGCCAGCAGCTCTTTGTCCGGGACAGGGAACCCCTACGAGCAGTACTTC	CASSSLSGTGNPYEQYF
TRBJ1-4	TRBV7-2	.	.	TGTGCCAGCAGCCCTAATAATGGACTTAAACTGTTTTTT	CASSPNNGLKLFF
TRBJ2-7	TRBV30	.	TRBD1	TGTGCCTACCTAGGACAGGGGGCGATTTACGAGCAGTACTTC	CAYLGQGAIYEQYF
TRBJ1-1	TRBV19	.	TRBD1	TGTGCCAGTAGTCCGACGACAGGGGCGCGGGCTTTCTTT	CASSPTTGARAFF
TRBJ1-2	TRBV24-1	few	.	TGTGCCACCAGTCAGGGATCAAACTATGGCTACACCTTC	CATSQGSNYGYTF
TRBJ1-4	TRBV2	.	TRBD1	TGTGCCAGCAGTGAAATTGGACAGGGGAATGAAAAACTGTTTTTT	CASSEIGQGNEKLFF
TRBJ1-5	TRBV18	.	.	TGTGCCAGCTCACCACCGAGGTCTGCCGGTCAGCCCCAGCATTTT	CASSPPRSAGQPQHF
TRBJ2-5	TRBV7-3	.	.	TGTGCCAGCAGCGCTCGCCAGGGCCAAGAGACCCAGTACTTC	CASSARQGQETQYF
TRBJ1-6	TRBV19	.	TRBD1	TGTGCCAGTACTCCAAGGGGACAGTATAATTCACCCCTCCACTTT	CASTPRGQYNSPLHF
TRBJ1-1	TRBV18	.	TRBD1	TGTGCCAGCTCGACAGGGTCCAACGAAAACACTGAAGCTTTCTTT	CASSTGSNENTEAFF
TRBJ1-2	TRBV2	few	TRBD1	TGTGCCAGCAGTGCCGGGACAGGGCTGTTCTATGGCTACACCTTC	CASSAGTGLFYGYTF
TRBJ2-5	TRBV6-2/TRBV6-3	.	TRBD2	TGTGCCAGCAGTTACCTCCCCGGGGGGTGGGAGACCCAGTACTTC	CASSYLPGGWETQYF
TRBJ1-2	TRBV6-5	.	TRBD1	TGTGCCAGCAGGATAACAGGGGCCGATGGCTACACCTTC	CASRITGADGYTF
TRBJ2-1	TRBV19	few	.	TGTGCCAGTAGTAGGAGCGAATACAATGAGCAGTTCTTC	CASSRSEYNEQFF